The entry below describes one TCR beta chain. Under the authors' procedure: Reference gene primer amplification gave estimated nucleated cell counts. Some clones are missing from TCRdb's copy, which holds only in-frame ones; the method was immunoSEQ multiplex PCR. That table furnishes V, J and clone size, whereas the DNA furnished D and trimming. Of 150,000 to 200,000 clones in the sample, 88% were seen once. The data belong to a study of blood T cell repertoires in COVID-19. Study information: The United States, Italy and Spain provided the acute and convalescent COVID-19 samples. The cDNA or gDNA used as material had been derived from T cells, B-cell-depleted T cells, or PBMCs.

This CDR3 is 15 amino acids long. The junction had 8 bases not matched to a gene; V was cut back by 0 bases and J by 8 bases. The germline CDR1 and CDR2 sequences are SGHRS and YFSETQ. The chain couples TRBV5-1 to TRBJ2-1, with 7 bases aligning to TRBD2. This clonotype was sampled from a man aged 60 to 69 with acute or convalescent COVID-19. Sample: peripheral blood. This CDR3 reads CASSLDLADGDEQFF. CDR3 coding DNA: TGCGCCAGCAGCTTGGACCTAGCGGATGGCGATGAGCAGTTCTTC.